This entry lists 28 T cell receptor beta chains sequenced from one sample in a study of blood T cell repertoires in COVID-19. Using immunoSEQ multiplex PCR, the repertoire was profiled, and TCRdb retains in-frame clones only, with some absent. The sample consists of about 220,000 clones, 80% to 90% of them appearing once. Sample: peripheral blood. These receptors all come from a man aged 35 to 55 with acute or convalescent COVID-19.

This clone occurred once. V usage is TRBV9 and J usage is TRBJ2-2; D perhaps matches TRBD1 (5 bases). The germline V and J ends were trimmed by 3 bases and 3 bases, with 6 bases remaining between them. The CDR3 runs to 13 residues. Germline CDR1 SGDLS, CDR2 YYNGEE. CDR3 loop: CASSEQDTGELFF. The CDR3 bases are TGTGCCAGCAGCGAACAGGACACCGGGGAGCTGTTTTTT.

In DNA form, the CDR3 reads TGTGCCAGCAGCTTAGGGGCGTTGAAGGCCTACGAGCAGTACTTC. It yields the protein CASSLGALKAYEQYF. The chain combines TRBV7-2 with TRBJ2-7, with D hard to call. This CDR3 is 15 amino acids long. CDR1 and CDR2 from the germline V gene are SGHTA and FQGNSA. Trimming removed 1 base from V and 2 bases from J, with 12 bases in between.

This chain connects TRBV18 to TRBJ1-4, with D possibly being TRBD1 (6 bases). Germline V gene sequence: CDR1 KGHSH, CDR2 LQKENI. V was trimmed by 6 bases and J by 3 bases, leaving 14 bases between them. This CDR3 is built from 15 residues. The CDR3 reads CASSEGGTPNEKLFF. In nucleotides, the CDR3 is TGTGCCAGCTCCGAGGGAGGGACACCTAATGAAAAACTGTTTTTT.

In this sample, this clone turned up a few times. The CDR3 loop is CSVEDGGGGLFGETQYF. The CDR3 DNA follows: TGCAGCGTTGAAGATGGGGGCGGGGGTTTGTTTGGGGAGACCCAGTACTTC. The chain is built from TRBV29-1 and TRBJ2-5; weak D call: TRBD2 (7 bases). The CDR3 contains 17 residues. V was pared by 0 bases and J by 5 bases, with 22 bases between. Germline V gene sequence: CDR1 SQVTM, CDR2 ANQGSEA. The full variable domain, with the rest looked up from reference TRBV29-1 and TRBJ2-5, is SAVISQKPSRDICQRGTSLTIQCQVDSQVTMMFWYRQQPGQSLTLIATANQGSEATYESGFVIDKFPISRPNLTFSTLTVSNMSPEDSSIYLCSVEDGGGGLFGETQYFGPGTRLLVL.

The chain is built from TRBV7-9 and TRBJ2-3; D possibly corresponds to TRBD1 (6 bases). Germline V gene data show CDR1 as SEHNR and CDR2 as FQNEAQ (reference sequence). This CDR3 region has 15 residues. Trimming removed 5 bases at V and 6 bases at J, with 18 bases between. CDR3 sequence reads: CASSPYRDPGDTQYF. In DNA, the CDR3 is TGTGCCAGCAGCCCGTACAGGGACCCCGGGGATACGCAGTATTTT.

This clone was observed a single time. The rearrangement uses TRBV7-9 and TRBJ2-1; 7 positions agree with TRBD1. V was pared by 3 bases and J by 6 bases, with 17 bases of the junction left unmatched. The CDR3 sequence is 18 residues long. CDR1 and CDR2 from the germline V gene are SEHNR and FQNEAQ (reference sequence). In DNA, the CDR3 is TGTGCCAGCAGCTTTGGCCAGGGGGTCAAAGGGGGATTCAATGAGCAGTTCTTC. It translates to CASSFGQGVKGGFNEQFF. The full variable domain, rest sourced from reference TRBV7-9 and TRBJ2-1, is DTGVSQNPRHKITKRGQNVTFRCDPISEHNRLYWYRQTLGQGPEFLTYFQNEAQLEKSRLLSDRFSAERPKGSFSTLEIQRTEQGDSAMYLCASSFGQGVKGGFNEQFFGPGTRLTVL.

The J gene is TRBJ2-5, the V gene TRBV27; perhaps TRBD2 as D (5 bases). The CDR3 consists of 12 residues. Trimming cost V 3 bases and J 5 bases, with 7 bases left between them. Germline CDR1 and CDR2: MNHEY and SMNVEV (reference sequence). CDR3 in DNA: TGTGCCAGCAGTTTCGGCGGGGAGACCCAGTACTTC. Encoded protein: CASSFGGETQYF.

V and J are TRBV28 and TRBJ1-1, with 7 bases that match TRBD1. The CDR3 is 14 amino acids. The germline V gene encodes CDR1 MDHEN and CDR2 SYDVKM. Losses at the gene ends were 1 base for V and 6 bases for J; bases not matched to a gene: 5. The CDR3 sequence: CASSLSQQGAEAFF. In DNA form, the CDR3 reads TGTGCCAGCAGTTTATCCCAGCAGGGGGCTGAAGCTTTCTTT.

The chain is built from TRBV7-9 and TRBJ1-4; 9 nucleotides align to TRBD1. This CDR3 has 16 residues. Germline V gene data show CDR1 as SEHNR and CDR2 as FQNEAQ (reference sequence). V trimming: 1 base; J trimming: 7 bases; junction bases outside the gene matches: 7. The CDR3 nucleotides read TGTGCCAGCAGCTTAGGCGGGGGACAGGGAACTGAAAAACTGTTTTTT. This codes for CASSLGGGQGTEKLFF.

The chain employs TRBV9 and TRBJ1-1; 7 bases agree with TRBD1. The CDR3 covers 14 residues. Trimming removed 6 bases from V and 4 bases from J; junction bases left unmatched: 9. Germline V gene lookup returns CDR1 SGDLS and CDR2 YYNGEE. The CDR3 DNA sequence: TGTGCCAGCACAACAGGGGCCGCGGGCACTGAAGCTTTCTTT. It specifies CASTTGAAGTEAFF.

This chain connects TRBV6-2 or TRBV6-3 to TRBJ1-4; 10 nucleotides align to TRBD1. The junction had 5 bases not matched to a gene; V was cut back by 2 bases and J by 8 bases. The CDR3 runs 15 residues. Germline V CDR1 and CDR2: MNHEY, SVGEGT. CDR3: CASSYQTGGVEKLFF. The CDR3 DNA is TGTGCCAGCAGTTACCAGACAGGGGGCGTAGAAAAACTGTTTTTT.

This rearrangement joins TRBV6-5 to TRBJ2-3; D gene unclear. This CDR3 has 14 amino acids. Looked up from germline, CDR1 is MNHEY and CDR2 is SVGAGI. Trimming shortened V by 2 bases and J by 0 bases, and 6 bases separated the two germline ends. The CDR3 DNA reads TGTGCCAGCAGTTACACTTCAAGCACAGATACGCAGTATTTT. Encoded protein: CASSYTSSTDTQYF.

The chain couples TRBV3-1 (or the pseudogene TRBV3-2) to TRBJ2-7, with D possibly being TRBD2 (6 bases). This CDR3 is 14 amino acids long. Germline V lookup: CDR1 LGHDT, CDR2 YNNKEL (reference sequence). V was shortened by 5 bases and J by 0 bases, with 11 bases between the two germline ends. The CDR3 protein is CASSWGLSSYEQYF. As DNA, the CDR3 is TGTGCCAGCAGCTGGGGACTGTCCTCCTACGAGCAGTACTTC.

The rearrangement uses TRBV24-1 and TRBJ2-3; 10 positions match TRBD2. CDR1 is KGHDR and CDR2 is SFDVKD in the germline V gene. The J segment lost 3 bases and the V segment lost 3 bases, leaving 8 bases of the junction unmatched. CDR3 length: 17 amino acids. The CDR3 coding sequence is TGTGCCACCAGTGATCGGGCTAGCGGGAGAACGACAGATACGCAGTATTTT. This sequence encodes CATSDRASGRTTDTQYF.

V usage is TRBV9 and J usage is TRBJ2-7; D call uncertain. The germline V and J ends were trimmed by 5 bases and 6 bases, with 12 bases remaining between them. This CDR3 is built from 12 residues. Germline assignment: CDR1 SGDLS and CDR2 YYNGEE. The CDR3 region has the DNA TGTGCCAGCAGTCGAGGCGGTGGCGAGCAGTACTTC. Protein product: CASSRGGGEQYF. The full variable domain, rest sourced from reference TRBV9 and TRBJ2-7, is DSGVTQTPKHLITATGQRVTLRCSPRSGDLSVYWYQQSLDQGLQFLIQYYNGEERAKGNILERFSAQQFPDLHSELNLSSLELGDSALYFCASSRGGGEQYFGPGTRLTVT.

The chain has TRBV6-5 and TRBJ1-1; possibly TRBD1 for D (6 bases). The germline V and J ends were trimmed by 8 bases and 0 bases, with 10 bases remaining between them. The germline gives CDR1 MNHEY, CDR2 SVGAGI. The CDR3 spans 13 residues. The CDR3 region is CASQGQMNTEAFF. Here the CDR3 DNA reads TGTGCCAGCCAGGGACAAATGAACACTGAAGCTTTCTTT.

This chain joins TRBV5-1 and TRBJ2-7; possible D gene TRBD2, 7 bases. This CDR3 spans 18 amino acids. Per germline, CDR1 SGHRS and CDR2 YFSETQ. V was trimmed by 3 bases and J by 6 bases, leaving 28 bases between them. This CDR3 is CASSSGRVSGFTGIEQYF. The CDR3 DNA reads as TGCGCCAGCAGCTCAGGACGGGTTAGCGGGTTCACAGGGATCGAGCAGTACTTC. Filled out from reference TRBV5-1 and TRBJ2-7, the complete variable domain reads KAGVTQTPRYLIKTRGQQVTLSCSPISGHRSVSWYQQTPGQGLQFLFEYFSETQRNKGNFPGRFSGRQFSNSRSEMNVSTLELGDSALYLCASSSGRVSGFTGIEQYFGPGTRLTVT.

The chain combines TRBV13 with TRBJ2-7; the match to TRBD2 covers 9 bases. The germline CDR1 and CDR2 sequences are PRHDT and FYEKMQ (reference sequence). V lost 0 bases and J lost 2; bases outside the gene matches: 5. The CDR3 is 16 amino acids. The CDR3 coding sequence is TGTGCCAGCAGCTTAGGCGGACTAGCGTCTCCCTACGAGCAGTACTTC. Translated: CASSLGGLASPYEQYF.

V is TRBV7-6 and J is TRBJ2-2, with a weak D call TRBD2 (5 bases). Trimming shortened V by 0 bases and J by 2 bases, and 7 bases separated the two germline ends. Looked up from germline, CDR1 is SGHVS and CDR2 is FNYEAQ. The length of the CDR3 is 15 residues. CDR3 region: CASSLARDNTGELFF. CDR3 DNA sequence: TGTGCCAGCAGCTTAGCGAGGGATAACACCGGGGAGCTGTTTTTT.

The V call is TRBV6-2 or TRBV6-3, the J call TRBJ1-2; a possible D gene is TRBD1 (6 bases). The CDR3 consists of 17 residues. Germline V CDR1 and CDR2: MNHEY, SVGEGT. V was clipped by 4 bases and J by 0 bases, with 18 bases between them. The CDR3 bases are TGTGCCAGCAGTTTCTCCTTCTACAGGGCTGCTAACTATGGCTACACCTTC. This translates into CASSFSFYRAANYGYTF.

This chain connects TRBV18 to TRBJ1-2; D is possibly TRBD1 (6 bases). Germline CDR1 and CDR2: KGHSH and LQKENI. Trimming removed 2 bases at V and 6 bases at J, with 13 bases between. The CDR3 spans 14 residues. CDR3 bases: TGTGCCAGCTCACCAGATTGGGGGGGCGATGGCTACACCTTC. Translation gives CASSPDWGGDGYTF.

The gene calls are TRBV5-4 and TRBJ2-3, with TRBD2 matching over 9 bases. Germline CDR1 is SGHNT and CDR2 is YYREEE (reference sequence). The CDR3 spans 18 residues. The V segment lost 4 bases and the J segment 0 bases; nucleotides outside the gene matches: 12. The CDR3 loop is CASSAGFGTSLSTDTQYF. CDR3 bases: TGTGCCAGCAGCGCCGGATTCGGGACTAGCCTTAGCACAGATACGCAGTATTTT.

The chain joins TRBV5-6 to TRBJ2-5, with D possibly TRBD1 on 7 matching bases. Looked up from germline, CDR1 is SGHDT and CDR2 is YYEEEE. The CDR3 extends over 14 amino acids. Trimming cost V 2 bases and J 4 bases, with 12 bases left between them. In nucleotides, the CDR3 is TGTGCCAGCAGCTTCGGGGGACAGTCAGAGACCCAGTACTTC. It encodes CASSFGGQSETQYF.

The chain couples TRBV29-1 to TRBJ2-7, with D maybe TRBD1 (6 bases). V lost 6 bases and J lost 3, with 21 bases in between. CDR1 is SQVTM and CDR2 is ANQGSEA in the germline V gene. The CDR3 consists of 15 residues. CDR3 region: CSVAKRSGAVYEQYF. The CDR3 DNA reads TGCAGCGTGGCAAAACGGTCAGGGGCGGTCTACGAGCAGTACTTC.

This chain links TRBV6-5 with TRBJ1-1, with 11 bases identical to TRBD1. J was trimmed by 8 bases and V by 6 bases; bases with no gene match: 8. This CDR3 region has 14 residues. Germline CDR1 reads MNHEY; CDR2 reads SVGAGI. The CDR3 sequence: CASSPGQGASEAFF. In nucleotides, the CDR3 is TGTGCCAGCAGCCCAGGACAGGGGGCGTCAGAAGCTTTCTTT.

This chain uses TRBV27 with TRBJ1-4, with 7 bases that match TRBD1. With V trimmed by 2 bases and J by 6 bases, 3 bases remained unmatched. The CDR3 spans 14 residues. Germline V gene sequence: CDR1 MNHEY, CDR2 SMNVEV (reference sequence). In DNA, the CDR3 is TGTGCCAGCAGTTTAGAAACAGGGGATGAAAAACTGTTTTTT. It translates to CASSLETGDEKLFF.

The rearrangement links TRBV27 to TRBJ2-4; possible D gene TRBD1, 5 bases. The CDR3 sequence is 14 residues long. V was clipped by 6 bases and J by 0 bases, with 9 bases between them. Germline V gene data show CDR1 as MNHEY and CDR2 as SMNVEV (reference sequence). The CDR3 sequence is CASSPQGAKNIQYF. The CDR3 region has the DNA TGTGCCAGCAGCCCCCAGGGAGCCAAAAACATTCAGTACTTC.

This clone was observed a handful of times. The chain's CDR3 is CASSVDSYGYTF. CDR3 in DNA: TGTGCCAGCAGCGTGGACAGCTATGGCTACACCTTC. This sequence joins TRBV7-9 and TRBJ1-2; a weak D match, TRBD1 (6 bases). The CDR3 runs to 12 residues. Trimming removed 5 bases at V and 4 bases at J, with 8 bases between. Germline V gene data show CDR1 as SEHNR and CDR2 as FQNEAQ (reference sequence).